This T cell receptor (beta chain) was captured in a study of regulatory T cells in long-lasting Graves disease. Study conclusions and caveats: Relative to new patients (966), persistent patients exhibited greater sharing of public clonotypes (2,741). Limited samples may have lowered accuracy.

HTBI primers from iRepertoire and Arm-PCR of CDR3 regions yielded the TCR beta libraries. TCRdb reprocessed the multiplex PCR reads via MiXCR and lists one record per CDR3 protein. Of about 400,000 distinct CDR3 sequences listed, less than 20% are singletons. Time point in this sample: newly diagnosed GD, antithyroid drugs for less than 3 months. From RNA extracted from PBMCs, the TCR library was made. This clonotype was counted many times. Its target is not known. The CDR3 covers 13 residues. Trimming took off 7 bases at V and 1 base at J, with 13 bases between the two ends. Germline lookup yields CDR1 SQVTM and CDR2 ANQGSEA.

The V and J genes are TRBV29-1 and TRBJ1-1; D perhaps matches TRBD1 (6 bases). The sequenced sample was peripheral blood mononuclear cells (PBMCs), obtained at new diagnosis, from a patient treated with antithyroid drugs. The receptor was derived from a female donor with Graves disease. CDR3 nucleotide sequence: TGCAGCGCAGCGAAACAGGGGAACACTGAAGCTTTCTTT. Its protein product is CSAAKQGNTEAFF.